The text below deals with one T cell receptor beta chain. MiXCR was run by TCRdb on the RT-PCR reads, yielding one entry per CDR3 protein. The sample lists 590,000 or so distinct CDR3 sequences, around 13% seen once, with approximately 7.6% in the top ten. These data belong to a study of response to subunit inactivated influenza vaccine. The CDR3 consists of 16 residues. Germline V gene data show CDR1 as SEHNR and CDR2 as FQNEAQ (reference sequence). Trimming at V came to 1 base and at J to 0 bases, leaving 3 bases not matched to a gene. The rearrangement joins TRBV7-9 to TRBJ1-5, with 7 nucleotides matching TRBD1. The sequencing used PBMCs from blood, collected less than 15 days before vaccination. The source is a man aged 45 to 65 who received an inactivated influenza vaccine. The CDR3 bases are TGTGCCAGCAGCTTAGGAGGGACAGATAGCAATCAGCCCCAGCATTTT. This gives the protein CASSLGGTDSNQPQHF.